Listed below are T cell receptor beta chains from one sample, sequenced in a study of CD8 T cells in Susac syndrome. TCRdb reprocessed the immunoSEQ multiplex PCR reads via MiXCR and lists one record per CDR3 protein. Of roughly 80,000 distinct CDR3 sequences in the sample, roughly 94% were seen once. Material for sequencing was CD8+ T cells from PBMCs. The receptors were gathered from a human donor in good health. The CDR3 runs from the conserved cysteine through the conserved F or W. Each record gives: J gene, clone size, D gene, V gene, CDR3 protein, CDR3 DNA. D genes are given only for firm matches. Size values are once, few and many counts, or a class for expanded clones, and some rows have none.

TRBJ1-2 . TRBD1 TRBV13 CASSPSTGLTEGYTF TGTGCCAGCAGCCCGTCGACAGGGCTAACGGAGGGCTACACCTTC
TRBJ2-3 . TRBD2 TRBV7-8 CASSLGGTSGSTDTQYF TGTGCCAGCAGCTTAGGAGGGACTAGCGGAAGCACAGATACGCAGTATTTT
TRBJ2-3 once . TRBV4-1 CASSPGNTDTQYF TGCGCCAGCAGCCCGGGAAACACAGATACGCAGTATTTT
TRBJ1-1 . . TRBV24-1 CATSPTGHTEAFF TGTGCCACCAGCCCCACGGGCCACACTGAAGCTTTCTTT
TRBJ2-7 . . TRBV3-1 CASSQDWHEQYF TGTGCCAGCAGCCAAGATTGGCACGAGCAGTACTTC
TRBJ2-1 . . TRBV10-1 CASSEGNEQFF TGCGCCAGCAGCGAAGGTAATGAGCAGTTCTTC
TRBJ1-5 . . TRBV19 CASMGGGQPQHF TGTGCCAGTATGGGGGGTGGTCAGCCCCAGCATTTT
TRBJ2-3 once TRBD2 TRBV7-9 CASSSPEASGATDTQYF TGTGCCAGCAGCTCCCCCGAGGCTAGCGGGGCCACAGATACGCAGTATTTT
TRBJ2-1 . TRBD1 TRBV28 CASSSGQGLNNEQFF TGTGCCAGCAGTTCCGGACAGGGATTGAACAATGAGCAGTTCTTC
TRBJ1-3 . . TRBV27 CASSLSWASSGNTIYF TGTGCCAGCAGTTTATCATGGGCTAGCTCTGGAAACACCATATATTTT
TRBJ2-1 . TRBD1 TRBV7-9 CASSLLTGGWDNEQFF TGTGCCAGCAGCTTACTTACAGGGGGTTGGGACAATGAGCAGTTCTTC
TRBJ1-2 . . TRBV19 CASSIEYGYTF TGTGCCAGTAGTATCGAGTACGGCTACACCTTC
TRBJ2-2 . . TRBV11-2 CASSFPAGQSNTGELFF TGTGCCAGCAGCTTTCCAGCGGGACAGTCGAACACCGGGGAGCTGTTTTTT
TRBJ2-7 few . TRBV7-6 CASSPGSAPDYEQYF TGTGCCAGCAGCCCCGGTTCAGCTCCAGACTACGAGCAGTACTTC
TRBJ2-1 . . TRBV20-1 CSATRVAGVSEQFF TGCAGTGCCACGCGGGTCGCTGGGGTAAGTGAGCAGTTCTTC
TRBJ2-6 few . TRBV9 CASSVGGGANVLTF TGTGCCAGCAGCGTAGGGGGCGGGGCCAACGTCCTGACTTTC
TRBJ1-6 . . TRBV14 CASSQGVTVNSPLHF TGTGCCAGCAGCCAAGGAGTAACAGTTAATTCACCCCTCCACTTT
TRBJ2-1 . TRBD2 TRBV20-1 CSATGGGGSYNEQFF TGCAGTGCTACGGGCGGCGGGGGCTCCTACAATGAGCAGTTCTTC
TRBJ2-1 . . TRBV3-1 CASSQRAEPGFNEQFF TGTGCCAGCAGCCAGAGGGCGGAGCCGGGGTTTAATGAGCAGTTCTTC
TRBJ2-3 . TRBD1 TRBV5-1 CASSLDDREGDTQYF TGCGCCAGCAGCTTGGATGACAGGGAAGGAGATACGCAGTATTTT
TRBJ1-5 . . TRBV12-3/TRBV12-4 CASTASGARNQPQHF TGTGCCAGCACCGCTTCGGGGGCTCGGAATCAGCCCCAGCATTTT
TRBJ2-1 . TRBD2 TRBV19 CASSWGSGGLYNEQFF TGTGCCAGTAGTTGGGGGAGCGGGGGGCTCTACAATGAGCAGTTCTTC
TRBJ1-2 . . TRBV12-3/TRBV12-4 CASGPPAGARYGYTF TGTGCCAGCGGACCGCCGGCAGGGGCCCGCTATGGCTACACCTTC
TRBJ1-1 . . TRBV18 CASSPQGNTEAFF TGTGCCAGCTCACCACAGGGGAACACTGAAGCTTTCTTT
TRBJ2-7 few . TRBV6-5 CASSYSEQGGYEQYF TGTGCCAGCAGTTACTCGGAGCAGGGAGGCTACGAGCAGTACTTC
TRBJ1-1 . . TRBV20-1 CSAPWVGNPSTEAFF TGCAGTGCTCCATGGGTGGGCAACCCATCCACTGAAGCTTTCTTT
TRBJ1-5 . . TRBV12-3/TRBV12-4 CASSPPSPNQPQHF TGTGCCAGCAGTCCCCCCAGTCCCAATCAGCCCCAGCATTTT
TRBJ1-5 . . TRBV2 CASSGQSNQPQHF TGTGCCAGCAGTGGACAGAGCAATCAGCCCCAGCATTTT
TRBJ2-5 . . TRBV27 CASSLRGQMETQYF TGTGCCAGCAGCCTCCGGGGACAAATGGAGACCCAGTACTTC
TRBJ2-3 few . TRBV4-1 CASSQRQTSSTDTQYF TGCGCCAGCAGCCAAAGACAGACCAGTAGCACAGATACGCAGTATTTT
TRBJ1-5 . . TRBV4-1 CASSQEGDWDQPQHF TGCGCCAGCAGCCAAGAAGGGGACTGGGATCAGCCCCAGCATTTT
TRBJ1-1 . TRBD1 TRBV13 CASSLSGTDEAFF TGTGCCAGCAGCTTATCAGGGACAGATGAAGCTTTCTTT
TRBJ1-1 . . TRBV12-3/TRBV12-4 CASSLGHPNTEAFF TGTGCCAGCAGTTTAGGGCACCCGAACACTGAAGCTTTCTTT